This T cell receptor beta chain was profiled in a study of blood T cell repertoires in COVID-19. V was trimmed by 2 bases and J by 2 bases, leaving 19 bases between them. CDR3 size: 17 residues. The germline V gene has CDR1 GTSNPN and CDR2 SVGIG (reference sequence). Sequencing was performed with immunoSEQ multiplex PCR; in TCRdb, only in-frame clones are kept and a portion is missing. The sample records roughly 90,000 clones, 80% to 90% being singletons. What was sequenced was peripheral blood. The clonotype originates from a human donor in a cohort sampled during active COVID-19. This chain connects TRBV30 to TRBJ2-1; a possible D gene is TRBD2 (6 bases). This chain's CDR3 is CAWSHIGTPYPYNEQFF. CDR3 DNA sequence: TGTGCCTGGAGTCACATCGGGACTCCGTATCCCTACAATGAGCAGTTCTTC.